This is a list of T cell receptor beta chains from one sample in a study of T-cell memory formation after mild COVID-19. Each CDR3 protein gets one entry after TCRdb re-called the 5' RACE reads with MiXCR. This sample has a few hundred thousand distinct CDR3 sequences, with roughly an eighth found just once. The sequencing input was PBMCs or a T cell subset sorted from them (not recorded which). These receptors all come from a man between 18 and 35 years old who had mild COVID-19 (a few samples of this study predate the infection). Cell type and time point are not known. Both conserved end residues are trimmed from each CDR3.

CDR3 | J | V
ASSPTGPGYGYT | TRBJ1-2 | TRBV5-1
SAEIPTYNEQF | TRBJ2-1 | TRBV20-1
AISGTSGGASGELF | TRBJ2-2 | TRBV10-3
ASSEGGWNTEAF | TRBJ1-1 | TRBV9
SARDLRGSEETQY | TRBJ2-5 | TRBV20-1
ASSQGLAGHQETQY | TRBJ2-5 | TRBV7-6
ASITGIRGSGGYT | TRBJ1-2 | TRBV6-2/TRBV6-3
ASSFPGQGLETQY | TRBJ2-5 | TRBV6-2/TRBV6-3
ASTLQGEQF | TRBJ2-1 | TRBV12-3/TRBV12-4
ASSLFKGSLTNEKLF | TRBJ1-4 | TRBV7-9
ASLPGGRSRGHEQY | TRBJ2-7 | TRBV6-2/TRBV6-3
SVEARKGALTEAF | TRBJ1-1 | TRBV29-1
ASSVQGITYNEQF | TRBJ2-1 | TRBV7-9
ASSPTGQGRDGYT | TRBJ1-2 | TRBV7-3
AGGTGRSPLH | TRBJ1-6 | TRBV6-5
ASSQPRGGAEAF | TRBJ1-1 | TRBV7-2
ASSPGTGMYEQY | TRBJ2-7 | TRBV5-1
ASSVQASYEQY | TRBJ2-7 | TRBV5-1
ASSLFRTGELF | TRBJ2-2 | TRBV12-3/TRBV12-4